This TCR beta chain was captured in a study of radiation and T cells in renal cell carcinoma. Concerning this clone itself: Its target is not known.

The study, taken as a whole, reports: In blood, top tumor clones expanded by 2 weeks, shrinking by 4.

The method was immunoSEQ multiplex PCR; TCRdb's version includes in-frame clones alone and lacks a portion of them. This table has fewer than 90,000 clones, 80% to 90% appearing once. Trimming removed 5 bases from V and 5 bases from J, with 10 bases in between. The CDR3 covers 12 residues. Germline CDR1 and CDR2: SEHNR and FQNEAQ (reference sequence). The time point was: blood 2 weeks post-SBRT. Noted treatment: 15 Gy SBRT to primary tumor, nephrectomy 4 weeks later. This sequence was found in a woman in her fifties or sixties with renal cell carcinoma. Specimen: blood, collected from a patient whose treatment included radiotherapy and nephrectomy. The chain combines TRBV7-9 with TRBJ2-7; D remains unclear. The CDR3 is CASSPGGNEQYF. The CDR3 DNA reads TGTGCCAGCAGCCCAGGTGGAAACGAGCAGTACTTC.